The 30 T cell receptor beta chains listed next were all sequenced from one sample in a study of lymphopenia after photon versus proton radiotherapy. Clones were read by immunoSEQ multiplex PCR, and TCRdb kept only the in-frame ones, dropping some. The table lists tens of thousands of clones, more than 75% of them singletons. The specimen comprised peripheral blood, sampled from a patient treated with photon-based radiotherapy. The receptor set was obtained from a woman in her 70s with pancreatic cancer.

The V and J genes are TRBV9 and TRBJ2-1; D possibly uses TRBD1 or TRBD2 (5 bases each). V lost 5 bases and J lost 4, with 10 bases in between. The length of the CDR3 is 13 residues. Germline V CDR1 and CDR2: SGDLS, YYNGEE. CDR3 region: CASRLEGYNEQFF. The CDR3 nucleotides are TGTGCCAGCAGACTAGAGGGGTACAATGAGCAGTTCTTC.

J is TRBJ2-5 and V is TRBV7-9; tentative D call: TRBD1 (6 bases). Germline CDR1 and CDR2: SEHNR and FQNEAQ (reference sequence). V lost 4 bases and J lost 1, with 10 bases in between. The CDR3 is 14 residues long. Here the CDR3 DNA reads TGTGCCAGCAGCTCTGGGACATTCCAAGAGACCCAGTACTTC. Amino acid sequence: CASSSGTFQETQYF. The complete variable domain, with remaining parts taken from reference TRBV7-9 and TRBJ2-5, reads DTGVSQNPRHKITKRGQNVTFRCDPISEHNRLYWYRQTLGQGPEFLTYFQNEAQLEKSRLLSDRFSAERPKGSFSTLEIQRTEQGDSAMYLCASSSGTFQETQYFGPGTRLLVL.

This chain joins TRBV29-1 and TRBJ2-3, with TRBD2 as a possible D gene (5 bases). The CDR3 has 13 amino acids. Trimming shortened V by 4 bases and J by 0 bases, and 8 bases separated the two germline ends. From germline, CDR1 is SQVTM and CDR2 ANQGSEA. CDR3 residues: CSVGRSSTDTQYF. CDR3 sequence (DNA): TGCAGCGTTGGGAGGTCTAGCACAGATACGCAGTATTTT.

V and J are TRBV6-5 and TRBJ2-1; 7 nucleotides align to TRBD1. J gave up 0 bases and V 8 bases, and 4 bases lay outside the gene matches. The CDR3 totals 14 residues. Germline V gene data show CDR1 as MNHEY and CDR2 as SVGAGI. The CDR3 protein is CASSGGVSYNEQFF. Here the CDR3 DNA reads TGTGCCAGCTCAGGGGGAGTCTCCTACAATGAGCAGTTCTTC.

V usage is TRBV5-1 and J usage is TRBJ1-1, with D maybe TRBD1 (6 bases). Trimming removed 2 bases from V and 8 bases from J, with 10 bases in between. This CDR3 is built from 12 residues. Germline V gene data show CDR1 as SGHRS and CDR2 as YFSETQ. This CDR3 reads CASSLTGAEAFF. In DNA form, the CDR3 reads TGCGCCAGCAGCTTAACGGGGGCCGAAGCTTTCTTT.

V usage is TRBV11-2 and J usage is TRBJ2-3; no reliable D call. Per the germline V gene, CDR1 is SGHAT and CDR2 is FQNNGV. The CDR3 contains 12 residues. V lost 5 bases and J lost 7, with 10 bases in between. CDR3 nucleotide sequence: TGTGCCAGCAGCCCGGACCTTAATACGCAGTATTTT. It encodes CASSPDLNTQYF.

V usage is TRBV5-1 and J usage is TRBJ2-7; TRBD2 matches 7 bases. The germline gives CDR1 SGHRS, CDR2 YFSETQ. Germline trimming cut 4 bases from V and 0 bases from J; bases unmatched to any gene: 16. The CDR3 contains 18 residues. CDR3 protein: CASSLGRGGTGSSYEQYF. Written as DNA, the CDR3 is TGCGCCAGCAGCCTCGGGCGGGGAGGGACGGGGAGCTCCTACGAGCAGTACTTC.

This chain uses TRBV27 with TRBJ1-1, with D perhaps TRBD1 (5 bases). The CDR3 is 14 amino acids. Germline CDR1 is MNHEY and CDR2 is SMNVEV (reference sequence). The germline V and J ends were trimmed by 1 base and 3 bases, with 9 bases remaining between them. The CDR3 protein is CASSLLARDTEAFF. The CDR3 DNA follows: TGTGCCAGCAGTTTATTGGCCAGGGACACTGAAGCTTTCTTT.

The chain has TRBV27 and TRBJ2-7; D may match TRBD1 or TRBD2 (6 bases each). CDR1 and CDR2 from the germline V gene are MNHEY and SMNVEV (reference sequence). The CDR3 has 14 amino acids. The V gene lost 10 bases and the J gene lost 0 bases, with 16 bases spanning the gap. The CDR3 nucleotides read TGTGCCACCATGGGGGGCCCGTACTCCTACGAGCAGTACTTC. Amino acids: CATMGGPYSYEQYF.

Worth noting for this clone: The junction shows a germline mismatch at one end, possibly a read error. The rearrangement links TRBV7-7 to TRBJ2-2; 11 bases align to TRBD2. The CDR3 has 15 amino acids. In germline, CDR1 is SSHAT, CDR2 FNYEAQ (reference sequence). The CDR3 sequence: CASKGSTSGEGELFF. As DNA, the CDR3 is TGTGCTAGCAAAGGTTCGACTAGCGGGGAAGGGGAGCTGTTTTTT.

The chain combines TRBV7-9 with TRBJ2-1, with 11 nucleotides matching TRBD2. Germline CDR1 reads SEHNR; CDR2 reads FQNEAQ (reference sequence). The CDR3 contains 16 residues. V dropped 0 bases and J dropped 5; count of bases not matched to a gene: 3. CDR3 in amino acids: CASSLAGLAGDNEQFF. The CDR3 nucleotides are TGTGCCAGCAGCTTAGCTGGACTAGCGGGTGACAATGAGCAGTTCTTC.

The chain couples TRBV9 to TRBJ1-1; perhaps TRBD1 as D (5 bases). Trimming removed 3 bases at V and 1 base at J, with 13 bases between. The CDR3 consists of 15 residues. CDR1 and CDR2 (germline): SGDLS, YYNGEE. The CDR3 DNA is TGTGCCAGCAGCGCCTCCGGGGGTACGAACACTGAAGCTTTCTTT. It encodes CASSASGGTNTEAFF.

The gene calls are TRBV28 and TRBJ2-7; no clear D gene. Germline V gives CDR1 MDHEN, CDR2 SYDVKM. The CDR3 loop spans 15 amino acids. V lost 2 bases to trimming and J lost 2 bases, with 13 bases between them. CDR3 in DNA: TGTGCCAGCAGTTTAGGGTCAATCGCTACCTACGAGCAGTACTTC. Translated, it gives CASSLGSIATYEQYF.

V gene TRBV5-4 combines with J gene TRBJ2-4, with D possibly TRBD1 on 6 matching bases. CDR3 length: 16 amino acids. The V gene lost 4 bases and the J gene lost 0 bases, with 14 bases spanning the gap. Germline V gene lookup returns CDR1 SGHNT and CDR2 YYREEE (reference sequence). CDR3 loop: CASSPSTGLAKNIQYF. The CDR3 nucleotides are TGTGCCAGCAGCCCATCCACAGGGCTAGCCAAAAACATTCAGTACTTC.

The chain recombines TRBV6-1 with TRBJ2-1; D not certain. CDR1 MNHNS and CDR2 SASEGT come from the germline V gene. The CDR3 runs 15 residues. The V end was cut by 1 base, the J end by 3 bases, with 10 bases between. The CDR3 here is CASSEEPIGYNEQFF. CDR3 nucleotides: TGTGCCAGCAGTGAAGAGCCTATAGGCTACAATGAGCAGTTCTTC.

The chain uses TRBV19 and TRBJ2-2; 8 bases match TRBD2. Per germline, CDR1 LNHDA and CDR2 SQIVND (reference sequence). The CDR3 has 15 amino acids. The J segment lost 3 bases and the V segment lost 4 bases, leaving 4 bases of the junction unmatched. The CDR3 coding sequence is TGTGCCAGTAGTACCGGACTAGCAGACACCGGGGAGCTGTTTTTT. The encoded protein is CASSTGLADTGELFF.

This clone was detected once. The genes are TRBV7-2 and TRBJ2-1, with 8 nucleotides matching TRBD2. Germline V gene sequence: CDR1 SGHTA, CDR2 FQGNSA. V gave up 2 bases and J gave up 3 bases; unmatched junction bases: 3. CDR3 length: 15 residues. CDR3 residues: CASSLTSGNYNEQFF. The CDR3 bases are TGTGCCAGCAGCTTAACTAGCGGAAACTACAATGAGCAGTTCTTC.

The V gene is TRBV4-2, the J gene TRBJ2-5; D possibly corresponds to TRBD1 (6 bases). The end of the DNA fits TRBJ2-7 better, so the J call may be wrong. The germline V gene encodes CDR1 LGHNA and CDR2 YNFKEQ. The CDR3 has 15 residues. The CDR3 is CASSLTGTNAYEQYF. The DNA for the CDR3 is TGTGCCAGCAGTCTTACAGGGACAAATGCCTACGAGCAGTACTTC.

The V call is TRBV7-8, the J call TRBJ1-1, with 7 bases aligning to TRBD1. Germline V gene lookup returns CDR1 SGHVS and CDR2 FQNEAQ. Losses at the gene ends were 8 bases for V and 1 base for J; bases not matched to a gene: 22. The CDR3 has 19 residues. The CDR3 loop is CASGIPEGQLPLGNTEAFF. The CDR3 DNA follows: TGTGCCAGCGGGATTCCAGAGGGACAGTTGCCACTAGGGAACACTGAAGCTTTCTTT.

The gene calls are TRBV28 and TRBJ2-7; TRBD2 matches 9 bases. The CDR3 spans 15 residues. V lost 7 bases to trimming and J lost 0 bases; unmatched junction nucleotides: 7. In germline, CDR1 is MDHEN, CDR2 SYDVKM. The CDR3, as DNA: TGTGCCAGCAAACGGACTAGCGATTACTCCTACGAGCAGTACTTC. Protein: CASKRTSDYSYEQYF.

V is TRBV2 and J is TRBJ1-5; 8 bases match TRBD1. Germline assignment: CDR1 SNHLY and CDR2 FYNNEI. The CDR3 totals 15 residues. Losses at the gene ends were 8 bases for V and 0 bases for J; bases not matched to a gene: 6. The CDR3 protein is CASGQGFYSNQPQHF. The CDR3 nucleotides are TGTGCCAGCGGACAGGGATTCTATAGCAATCAGCCCCAGCATTTT.

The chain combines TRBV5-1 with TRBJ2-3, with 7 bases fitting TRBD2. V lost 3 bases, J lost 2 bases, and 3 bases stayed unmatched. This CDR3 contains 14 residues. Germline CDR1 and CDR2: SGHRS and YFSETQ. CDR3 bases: TGCGCCAGCAGCTCAGCGGGAATCACAGATACGCAGTATTTT. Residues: CASSSAGITDTQYF.

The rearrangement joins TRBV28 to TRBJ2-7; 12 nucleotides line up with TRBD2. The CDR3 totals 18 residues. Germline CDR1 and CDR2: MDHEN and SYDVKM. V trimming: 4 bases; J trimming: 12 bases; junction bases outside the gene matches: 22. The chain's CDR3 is CASSSSPPLAGGSLGTYF. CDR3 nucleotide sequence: TGTGCCAGCAGTTCATCCCCCCCACTAGCGGGGGGCTCCCTGGGGACGTACTTC. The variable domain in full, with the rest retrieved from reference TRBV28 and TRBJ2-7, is DVKVTQSSRYLVKRTGEKVFLECVQDMDHENMFWYRQDPGLGLRLIYFSYDVKMKEKGDIPEGYSVSREKKERFSLILESASTNQTSMYLCASSSSPPLAGGSLGTYFGPGTRLTVT.

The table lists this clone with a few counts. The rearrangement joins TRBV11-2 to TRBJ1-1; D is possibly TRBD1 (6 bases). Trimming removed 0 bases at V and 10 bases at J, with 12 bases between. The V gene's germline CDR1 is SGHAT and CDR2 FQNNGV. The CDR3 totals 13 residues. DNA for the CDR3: TGTGCCAGCAGCTTAGATACGGGGGCGCGAGCTTTCTTT. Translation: CASSLDTGARAFF.

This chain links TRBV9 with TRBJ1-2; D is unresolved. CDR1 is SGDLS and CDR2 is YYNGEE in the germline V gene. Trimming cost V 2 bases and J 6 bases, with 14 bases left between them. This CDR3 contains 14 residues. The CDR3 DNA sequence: TGTGCCAGCAGCGTGGCTCAGGCCGGGAATGGCTACACCTTC. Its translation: CASSVAQAGNGYTF.

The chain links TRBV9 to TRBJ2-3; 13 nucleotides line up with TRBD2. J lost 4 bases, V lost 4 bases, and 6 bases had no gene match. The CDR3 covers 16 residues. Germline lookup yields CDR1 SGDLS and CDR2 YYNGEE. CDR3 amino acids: CASSLGLAGVSDTQYF. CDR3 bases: TGTGCCAGCAGCCTCGGACTAGCGGGAGTGTCAGATACGCAGTATTTT.

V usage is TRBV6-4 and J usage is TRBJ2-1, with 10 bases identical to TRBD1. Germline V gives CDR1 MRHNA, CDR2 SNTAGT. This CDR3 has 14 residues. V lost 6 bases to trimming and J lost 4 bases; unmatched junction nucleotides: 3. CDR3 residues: CASSEGQGYNEQFF. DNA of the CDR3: TGTGCCAGCAGCGAGGGACAGGGGTACAATGAGCAGTTCTTC.

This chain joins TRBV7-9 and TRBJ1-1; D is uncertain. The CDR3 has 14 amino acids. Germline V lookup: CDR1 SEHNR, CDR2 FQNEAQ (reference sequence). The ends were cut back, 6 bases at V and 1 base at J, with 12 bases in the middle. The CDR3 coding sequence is TGTGCCAGCAGAAATCAGGCAGGGAACACTGAAGCTTTCTTT. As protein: CASRNQAGNTEAFF.

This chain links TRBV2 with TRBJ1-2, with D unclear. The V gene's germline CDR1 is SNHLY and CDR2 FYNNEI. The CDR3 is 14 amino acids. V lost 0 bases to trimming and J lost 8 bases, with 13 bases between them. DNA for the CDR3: TGTGCCAGCAGTGAAGCTCGGAGAGCTCGGGGCTACACCTTC. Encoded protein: CASSEARRARGYTF.

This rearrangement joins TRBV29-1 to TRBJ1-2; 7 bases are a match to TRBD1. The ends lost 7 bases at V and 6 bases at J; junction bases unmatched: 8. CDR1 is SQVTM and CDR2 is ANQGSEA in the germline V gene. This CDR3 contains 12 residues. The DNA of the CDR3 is TGCAGCGCACGGGACAGCCCCCATGGCTACACCTTC. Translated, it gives CSARDSPHGYTF.